The entry below gives a single TCR beta chain sequence along with its context. This CDR3 has 20 residues. The ends lost 5 bases at V and 3 bases at J; junction bases unmatched: 23. Per the germline V gene, CDR1 is SGHVS and CDR2 is FQNEAQ. The sample belongs to a study of T-cell memory formation after mild COVID-19. In TCRdb, the 5' RACE reads were re-called with MiXCR into one record per CDR3 protein. Of approximately 560,000 distinct CDR3 sequences listed, around 15% are singletons. V is TRBV7-8 and J is TRBJ2-7, with TRBD2 matching over 9 bases. The source material was PBMCs or a T cell subset sorted from them (not recorded which). The TCR comes from an adult woman who had mild COVID-19 (a few samples of this study predate the infection). Cell type and time point are not known. The CDR3 here is CASSIGTSLEGRRRNYEQYF. CDR3 nucleotide sequence: TGTGCCAGCAGCATCGGGACTAGCCTCGAGGGCCGACGGCGAAACTACGAGCAGTACTTC.